This TCR beta chain derives from a study of neurological immune-mediated disorders. Libraries from sorted cells each used roughly 1 million CD4+ or CD8+ T cells. This clonotype was seen repeatedly, ten times or more. What it binds is unknown. Broader study findings: When grouped phylogenetically, the repertoires of 18 of the 34 multiple sclerosis patients fell together in one related-CDR3 cluster, which is a possible signature. Whereas HTLV-1-associated myelopathy showed the most TCR clonal expansion, multiple sclerosis showed the least, with levels below those of healthy controls.

TCRdb recomputed calls from the 5' RACE reads with MiXCR, one row per CDR3 protein. The table has about 54,000 distinct CDR3 sequences, 4% seen once. Germline lookup yields CDR1 SQVTM and CDR2 ANQGSEA. Trimming removed 7 bases from V and 0 bases from J, with 12 bases in between. The CDR3 is 13 residues long. The sequence was collected from a middle-aged woman with multiple sclerosis. The sequenced material came from CD4+ T cells from blood. The chain uses TRBV29-1 and TRBJ1-1, with D maybe TRBD1 (5 bases). This CDR3 reads CSAQQEMNTEAFF. CDR3 DNA sequence: TGCAGCGCCCAACAGGAGATGAACACTGAAGCTTTCTTT.